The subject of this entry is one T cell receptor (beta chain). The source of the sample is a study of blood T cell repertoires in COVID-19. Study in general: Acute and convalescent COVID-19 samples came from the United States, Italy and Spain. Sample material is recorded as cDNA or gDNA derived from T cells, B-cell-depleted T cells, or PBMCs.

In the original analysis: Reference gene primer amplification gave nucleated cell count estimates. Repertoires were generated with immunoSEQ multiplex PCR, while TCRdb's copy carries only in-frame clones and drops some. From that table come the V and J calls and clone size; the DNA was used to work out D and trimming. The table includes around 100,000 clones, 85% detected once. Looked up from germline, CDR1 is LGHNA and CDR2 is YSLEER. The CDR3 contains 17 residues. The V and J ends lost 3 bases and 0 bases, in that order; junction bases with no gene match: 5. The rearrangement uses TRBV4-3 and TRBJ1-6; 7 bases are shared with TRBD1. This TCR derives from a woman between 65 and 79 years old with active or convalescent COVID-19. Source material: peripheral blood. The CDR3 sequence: CASSQEQGSSYNSPLHF. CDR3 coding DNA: TGCGCCAGCAGCCAGGAACAGGGGAGCTCCTATAATTCACCCCTCCACTTT.